This TCR beta chain comes out of a study of liver allograft versus peripheral blood T cells. Study at large: Peripheral blood of the recipients supplied T cell receptor repertoires that were compared with those in transplanted livers.

General study findings and limits: Intragraft liver T cell receptor repertoires reportedly differed from peripheral blood repertoires.

V was clipped by 2 bases and J by 1 base, with 11 bases between them. The CDR3 sequence is 15 residues long. CDR1 is SEHNR, CDR2 FQNEAQ, per germline (reference sequence). MiXCR was run by TCRdb on the reads, yielding one entry per CDR3 protein. Here the sample spans several thousand distinct CDR3 sequences, around 18% being singletons. This clonotype is medium-sized (0.01 to 0.1%) within its sample. Its target is unknown. The V call is TRBV7-9, the J call TRBJ1-1; TRBD1 might be the D (6 bases). The sequence derives from a human patient who had a liver transplant. Some T cells may be graft donor cells. The CDR3 region is CASSLLGGSNTEAFF. The CDR3 DNA sequence: TGTGCCAGCAGCTTATTGGGGGGCTCGAACACTGAAGCTTTCTTT.